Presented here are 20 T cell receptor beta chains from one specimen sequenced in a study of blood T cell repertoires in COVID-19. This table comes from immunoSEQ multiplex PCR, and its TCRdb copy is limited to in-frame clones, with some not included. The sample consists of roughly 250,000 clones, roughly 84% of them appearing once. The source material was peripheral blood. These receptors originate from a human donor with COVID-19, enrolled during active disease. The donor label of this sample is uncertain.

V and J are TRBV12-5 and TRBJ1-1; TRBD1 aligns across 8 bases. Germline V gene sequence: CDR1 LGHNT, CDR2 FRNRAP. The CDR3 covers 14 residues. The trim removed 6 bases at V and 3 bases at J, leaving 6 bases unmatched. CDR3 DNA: TGTGCTAGTGGCCCGACAGGGGAGGACACTGAAGCTTTCTTT. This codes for CASGPTGEDTEAFF.

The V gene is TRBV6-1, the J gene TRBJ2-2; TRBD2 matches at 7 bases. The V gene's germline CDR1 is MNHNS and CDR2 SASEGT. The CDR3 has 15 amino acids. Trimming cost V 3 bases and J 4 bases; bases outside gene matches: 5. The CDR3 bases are TGTGCCAGCAGTGAGAGGAGGGAGGGCACCGGGGAGCTGTTTTTT. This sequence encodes CASSERREGTGELFF.

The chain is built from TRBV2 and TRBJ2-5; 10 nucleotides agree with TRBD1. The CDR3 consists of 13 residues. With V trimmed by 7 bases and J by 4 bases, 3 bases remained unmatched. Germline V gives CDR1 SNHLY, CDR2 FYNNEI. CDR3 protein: CASTGQGLETQYF. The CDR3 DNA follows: TGTGCCAGCACGGGACAGGGGCTAGAGACCCAGTACTTC. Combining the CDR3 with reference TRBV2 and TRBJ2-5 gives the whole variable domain EPEVTQTPSHQVTQMGQEVILRCVPISNHLYFYWYRQILGQKVEFLVSFYNNEISEKSEIFDDQFSVERPDGSNFTLKIRSTKLEDSAMYFCASTGQGLETQYFGPGTRLLVL.

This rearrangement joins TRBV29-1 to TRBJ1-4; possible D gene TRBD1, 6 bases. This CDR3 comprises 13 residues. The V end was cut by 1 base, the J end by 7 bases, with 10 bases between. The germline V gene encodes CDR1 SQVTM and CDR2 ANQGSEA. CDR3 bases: TGCAGCGTTGAAGCAAGGGGGGGTGAAAAACTGTTTTTT. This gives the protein CSVEARGGEKLFF. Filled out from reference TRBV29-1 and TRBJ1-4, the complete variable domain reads SAVISQKPSRDICQRGTSLTIQCQVDSQVTMMFWYRQQPGQSLTLIATANQGSEATYESGFVIDKFPISRPNLTFSTLTVSNMSPEDSSIYLCSVEARGGEKLFFGSGTQLSVL.

CDR3 DNA: TGTGCCAGCAGTGAAGAAGCCGGTGGCAATCAGCCCCAGCATTTT. Amino acids: CASSEEAGGNQPQHF. This chain links TRBV2 with TRBJ1-5, with D unclear. Looked up from germline, CDR1 is SNHLY and CDR2 is FYNNEI. This CDR3 has 15 amino acids. Trimming cost V 1 base and J 2 bases, with 9 bases left between them.

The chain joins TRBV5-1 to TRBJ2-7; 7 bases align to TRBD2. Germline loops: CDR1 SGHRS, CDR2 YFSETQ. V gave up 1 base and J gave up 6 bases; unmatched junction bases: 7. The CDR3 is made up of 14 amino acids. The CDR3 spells CASSLFGGSGEQYF. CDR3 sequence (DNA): TGCGCCAGCAGCTTGTTTGGCGGGAGTGGCGAGCAGTACTTC.

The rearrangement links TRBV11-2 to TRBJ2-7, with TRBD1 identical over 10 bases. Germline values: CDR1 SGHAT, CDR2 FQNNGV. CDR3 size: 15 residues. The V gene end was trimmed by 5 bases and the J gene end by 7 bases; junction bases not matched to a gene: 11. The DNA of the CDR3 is TGTGCCAGCAGCGCCGGGACAGGGGACCCCAGGGAGCAGTACTTC. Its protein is CASSAGTGDPREQYF.

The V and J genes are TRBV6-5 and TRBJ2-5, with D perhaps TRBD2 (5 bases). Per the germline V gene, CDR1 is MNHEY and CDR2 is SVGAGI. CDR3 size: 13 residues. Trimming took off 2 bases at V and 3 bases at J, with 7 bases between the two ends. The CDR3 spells CASSYRREETQYF. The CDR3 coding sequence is TGTGCCAGCAGTTACCGGCGGGAAGAGACCCAGTACTTC.

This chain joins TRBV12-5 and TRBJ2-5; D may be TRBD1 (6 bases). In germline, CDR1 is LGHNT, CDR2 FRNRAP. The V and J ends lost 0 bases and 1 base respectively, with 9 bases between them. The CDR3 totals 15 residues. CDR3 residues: CASGLVGQIQETQYF. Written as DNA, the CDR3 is TGTGCTAGTGGTTTGGTCGGACAGATCCAAGAGACCCAGTACTTC.

The CDR3 loop reads CASSRQGFGSNQPQHF. CDR3 bases: TGTGCCAGCAGCAGGCAGGGTTTCGGTAGCAATCAGCCCCAGCATTTT. The rearrangement joins TRBV6-2 or TRBV6-3 to TRBJ1-5, with D maybe TRBD1 (5 bases). There are 16 residues in the CDR3. Trimming stripped 6 bases from V and 0 bases from J, with 15 bases between. Germline-derived CDR1 and CDR2 are MNHEY and SVGEGT.

The CDR3 sequence: CAWSVRLAGGVTYEQYF. The CDR3 DNA follows: TGTGCCTGGAGTGTACGACTAGCGGGAGGGGTTACCTACGAGCAGTACTTC. The rearrangement uses TRBV30 and TRBJ2-7, with 14 bases matching TRBD2. The germline V gene encodes CDR1 GTSNPN and CDR2 SVGIG (reference sequence). V dropped 0 bases and J dropped 2; count of bases not matched to a gene: 6. This CDR3 has 17 amino acids.

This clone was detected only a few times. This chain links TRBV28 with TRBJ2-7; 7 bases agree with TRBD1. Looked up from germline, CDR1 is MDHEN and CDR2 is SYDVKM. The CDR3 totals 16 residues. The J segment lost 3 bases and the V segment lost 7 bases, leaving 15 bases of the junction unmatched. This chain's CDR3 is CASTSGLGTALYEQYF. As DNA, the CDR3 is TGTGCCAGCACCTCCGGCCTCGGGACAGCCCTCTACGAGCAGTACTTC.

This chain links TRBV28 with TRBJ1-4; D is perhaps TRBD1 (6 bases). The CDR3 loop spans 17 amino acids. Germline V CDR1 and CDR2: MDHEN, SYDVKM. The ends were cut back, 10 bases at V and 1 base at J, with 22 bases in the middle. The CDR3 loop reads CAITPGGGGQTNEKLFF. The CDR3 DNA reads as TGTGCCATCACTCCAGGTGGGGGGGGCCAAACTAATGAAAAACTGTTTTTT.

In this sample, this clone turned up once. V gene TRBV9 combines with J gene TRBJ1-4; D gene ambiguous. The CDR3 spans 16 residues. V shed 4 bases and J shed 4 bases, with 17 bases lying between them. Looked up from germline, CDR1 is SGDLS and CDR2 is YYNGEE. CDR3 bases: TGTGCCAGCAGCTCCGGGCCGCTAAGCGGTAATGAAAAACTGTTTTTT. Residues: CASSSGPLSGNEKLFF.

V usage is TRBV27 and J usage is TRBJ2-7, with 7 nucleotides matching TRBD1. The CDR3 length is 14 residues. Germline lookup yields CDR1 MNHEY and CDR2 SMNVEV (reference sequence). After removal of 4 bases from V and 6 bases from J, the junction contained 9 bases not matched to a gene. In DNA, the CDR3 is TGTGCCAGCAGTTCCTCCACGCGACAGGGCGAGCAGTACTTC. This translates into CASSSSTRQGEQYF.

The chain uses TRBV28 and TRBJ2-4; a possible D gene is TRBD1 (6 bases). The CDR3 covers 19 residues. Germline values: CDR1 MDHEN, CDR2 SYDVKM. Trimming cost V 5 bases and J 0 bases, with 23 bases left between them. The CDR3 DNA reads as TGTGCCAGCAGTGGCGACGATTGGACAGCTTCTTTAGCCAAAAACATTCAGTACTTC. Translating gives CASSGDDWTASLAKNIQYF. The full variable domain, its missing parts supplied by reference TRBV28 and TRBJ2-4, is DVKVTQSSRYLVKRTGEKVFLECVQDMDHENMFWYRQDPGLGLRLIYFSYDVKMKEKGDIPEGYSVSREKKERFSLILESASTNQTSMYLCASSGDDWTASLAKNIQYFGAGTRLSVL.

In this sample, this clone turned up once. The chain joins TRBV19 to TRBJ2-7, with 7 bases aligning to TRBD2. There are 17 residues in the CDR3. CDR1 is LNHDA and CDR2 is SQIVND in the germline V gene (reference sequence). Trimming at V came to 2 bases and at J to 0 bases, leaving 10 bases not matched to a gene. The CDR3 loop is CASSIFPTSEFSYEQYF. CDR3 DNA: TGTGCCAGTAGTATATTCCCCACTAGCGAGTTCTCCTACGAGCAGTACTTC. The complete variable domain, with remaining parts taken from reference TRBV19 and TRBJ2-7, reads DGGITQSPKYLFRKEGQNVTLSCEQNLNHDAMYWYRQDPGQGLRLIYYSQIVNDFQKGDIAEGYSVSREKKESFPLTVTSAQKNPTAFYLCASSIFPTSEFSYEQYFGPGTRLTVT.

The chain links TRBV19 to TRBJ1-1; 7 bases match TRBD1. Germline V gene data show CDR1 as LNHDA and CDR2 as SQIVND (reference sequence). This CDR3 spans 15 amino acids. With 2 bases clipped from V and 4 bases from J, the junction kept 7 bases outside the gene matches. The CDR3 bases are TGTGCCAGTAGTATAAGAGGGACAGTGGGCACTGAAGCTTTCTTT. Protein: CASSIRGTVGTEAFF.

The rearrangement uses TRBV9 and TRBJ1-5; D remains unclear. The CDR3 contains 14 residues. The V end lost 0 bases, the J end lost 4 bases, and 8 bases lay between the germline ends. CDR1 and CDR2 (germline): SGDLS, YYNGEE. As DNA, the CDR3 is TGTGCCAGCAGCGTAGGGGGAGGTAATCAGCCCCAGCATTTT. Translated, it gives CASSVGGGNQPQHF.

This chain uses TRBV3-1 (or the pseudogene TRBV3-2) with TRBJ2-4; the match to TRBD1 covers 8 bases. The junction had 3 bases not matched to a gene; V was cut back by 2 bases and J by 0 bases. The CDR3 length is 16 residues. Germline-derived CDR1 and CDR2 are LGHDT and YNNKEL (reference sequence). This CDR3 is CASSQPGTGAKNIQYF. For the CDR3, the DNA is TGTGCCAGCAGCCAACCAGGGACAGGAGCCAAAAACATTCAGTACTTC.